These 9 T cell receptor beta chains share one sample of origin, sequenced in a study of T cell changes during pregnancy in multiple sclerosis. Sequencing was performed with immunoSEQ multiplex PCR; in TCRdb, only in-frame clones are kept and a portion is missing. The sample lists roughly 76,000 clones; around nine tenths were seen once. The sample consisted of CD4+ T cells from peripheral blood mononuclear cells, taken in the second trimester of pregnancy. Source of these receptors: a female donor with multiple sclerosis, enrolled in a pregnancy study.

The V call is TRBV5-1, the J call TRBJ2-1; TRBD1 matches 11 bases. Germline CDR1 and CDR2: SGHRS and YFSETQ. Losses at the gene ends were 3 bases for V and 3 bases for J; bases not matched to a gene: 8. The CDR3 runs 17 residues. In DNA, the CDR3 is TGCGCCAGCAGCTCTCCCCCGGGACAGGGGGTCTACAATGAGCAGTTCTTC. Its translation: CASSSPPGQGVYNEQFF.

V and J are TRBV27 and TRBJ1-6; 10 positions match TRBD1. Germline loops: CDR1 MNHEY, CDR2 SMNVEV (reference sequence). The J segment lost 8 bases and the V segment lost 5 bases, leaving 9 bases of the junction unmatched. The CDR3 extends over 16 amino acids. Here the CDR3 reads CASSPLTTGGHSPLHF. CDR3 DNA: TGTGCCAGCAGTCCCCTCACGACAGGGGGCCATTCACCCCTCCACTTT.

The rearrangement uses TRBV6-5 and TRBJ2-2; D is possibly TRBD2 (5 bases). Germline lookup yields CDR1 MNHEY and CDR2 SVGAGI. V shed 4 bases and J shed 7 bases, with 13 bases lying between them. The CDR3 is made up of 14 amino acids. In DNA, the CDR3 is TGTGCCAGCAGTTTTAGCCGGGATCACGGGGAGCTGTTTTTT. Translated: CASSFSRDHGELFF.

The CDR3 DNA follows: TGTGCCAGCAGCTTAGAAGCGGGAGTAGGATATGAGCAGTTCTTC. Residues: CASSLEAGVGYEQFF. The chain uses TRBV11-2 and TRBJ2-1; TRBD2 matches 8 bases. CDR3 length: 15 residues. CDR1 and CDR2 (germline): SGHAT, FQNNGV. J was trimmed by 8 bases and V by 0 bases; bases with no gene match: 6.

The chain has TRBV19 and TRBJ1-1, with D uncertain. The CDR3 consists of 13 residues. The V end was cut by 7 bases, the J end by 2 bases, with 11 bases between. CDR1 is LNHDA and CDR2 is SQIVND in the germline V gene (reference sequence). This chain's CDR3 is CASKPRVNTEAFF. The CDR3 DNA reads as TGTGCCAGTAAACCGAGGGTAAACACTGAAGCTTTCTTT.

This chain uses TRBV14 with TRBJ2-1; D unresolved. This CDR3 region has 13 residues. V lost 1 base to trimming and J lost 8 bases, with 9 bases between them. From germline, CDR1 is SGHDN and CDR2 FVKESK. The CDR3 DNA reads TGTGCCAGCAGCCAAGGTTCGCGATATGAGCAGTTCTTC. Translation: CASSQGSRYEQFF.

This clone appeared once. The chain carries TRBV5-8 and TRBJ2-2; TRBD1 aligns across 7 bases. This CDR3 has 16 residues. With V trimmed by 0 bases and J by 4 bases, 6 bases remained unmatched. Germline V gene data show CDR1 as SGHTS and CDR2 as YDEGEE. The DNA of the CDR3 is TGTGCCAGCAGCTTGGGTAGGACAGGCCGCACCGGGGAGCTGTTTTTT. It yields the protein CASSLGRTGRTGELFF.

In the case of this clone: One end of the junction is discordant with germline, which a read error may explain. The J gene is TRBJ2-5, the V gene TRBV5-1, with 7 bases lining up with TRBD1. The germline CDR1 and CDR2 sequences are SGHRS and YFSETQ. CDR3 size: 12 residues. CDR3 protein: CASSRDLDRVNF. The CDR3 bases are TGCGCCAGCAGCCGAGACCTCGACAGGGTGAACTTC.

The rearrangement uses TRBV7-2 and TRBJ1-2, with D possibly matching TRBD1 (6 bases). The CDR3 is 14 residues long. Germline CDR1 and CDR2: SGHTA and FQGNSA. V was trimmed by 4 bases and J by 1 base, leaving 10 bases between them. The CDR3 nucleotides read TGTGCCAGCAGCTCTAGGGGGATTAACTATGGCTACACCTTC. Translated: CASSSRGINYGYTF.